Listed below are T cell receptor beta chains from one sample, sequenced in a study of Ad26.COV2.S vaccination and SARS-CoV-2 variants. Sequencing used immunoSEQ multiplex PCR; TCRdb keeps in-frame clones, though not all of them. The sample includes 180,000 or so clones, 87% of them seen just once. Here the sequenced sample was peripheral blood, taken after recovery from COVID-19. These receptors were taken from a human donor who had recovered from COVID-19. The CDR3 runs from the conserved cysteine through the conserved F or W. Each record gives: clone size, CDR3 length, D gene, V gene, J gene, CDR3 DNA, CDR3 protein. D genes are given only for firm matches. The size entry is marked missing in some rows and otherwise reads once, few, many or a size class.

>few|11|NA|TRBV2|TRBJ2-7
TGTGCCAGCACAGCCCCCTACGAGCAGTACTTC
CASTAPYEQYF
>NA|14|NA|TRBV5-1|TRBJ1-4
TGCGCCAGCAGCTCGGGACTGATTAATGAAAAACTGTTTTTT
CASSSGLINEKLFF
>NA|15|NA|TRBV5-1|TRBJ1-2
TGCGCCAGCAGCTTGAGGCAGGGAGGGAACTATGGCTACACCTTC
CASSLRQGGNYGYTF
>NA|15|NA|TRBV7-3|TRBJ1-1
TGTGCCAGCAGCTTATCCGGTTCAGCGAACACTGAAGCTTTCTTT
CASSLSGSANTEAFF
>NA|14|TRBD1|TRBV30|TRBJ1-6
TGTGCCTGGAGTGCGACAGGGCGAAATTCACCCCTCCACTTT
CAWSATGRNSPLHF
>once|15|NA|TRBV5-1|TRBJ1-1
TGCGCCAGCAGCTTGAACGGGGCCGGGGACACTGAAGCTTTCTTT
CASSLNGAGDTEAFF
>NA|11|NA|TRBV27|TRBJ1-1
TGTGCCAGCAGTTCCGTATATGAAGCTTTCTTT
CASSSVYEAFF
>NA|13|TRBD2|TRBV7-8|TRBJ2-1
TGTGCCAGCAGGACTAGCGGACACAATGAGCAGTTCTTC
CASRTSGHNEQFF
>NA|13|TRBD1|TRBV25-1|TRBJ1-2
TGTGCCAGCAGGTTCCAGGGGGAGAATGGCTACACCTTC
CASRFQGENGYTF
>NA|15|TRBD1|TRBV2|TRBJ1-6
TGTGCCAGCAGTGCTAGACAGGGAAGCAATTCACCCCTCCACTTT
CASSARQGSNSPLHF
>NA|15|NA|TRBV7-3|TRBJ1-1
TGTGCCAGCAGCTTAACTGCTGGGAAGGGCGCTGAAGCTTTCTTT
CASSLTAGKGAEAFF
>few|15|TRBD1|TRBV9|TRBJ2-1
TGTGCCAGCAACCGAGGGACAGCCCAAGGGAATGAGCAGTTCTTC
CASNRGTAQGNEQFF
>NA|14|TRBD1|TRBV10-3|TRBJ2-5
TGTGCCATCAGTGAAGGGGGCAGACAAGAGACCCAGTACTTC
CAISEGGRQETQYF
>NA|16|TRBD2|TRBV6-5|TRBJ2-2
TGTGCCAGCAGTTACGTTGGCGGGGGGGCCCACGGGGAGCTGTTTTTT
CASSYVGGGAHGELFF
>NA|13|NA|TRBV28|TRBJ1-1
TGTGCCAGCAGCCCCTTAGTAGGCACTGAAGCTTTCTTT
CASSPLVGTEAFF
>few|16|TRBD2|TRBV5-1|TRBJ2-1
TGCGCCAGCAGCTTGGGCGGGAGCAGCTCCTACAATGAGCAGTTCTTC
CASSLGGSSSYNEQFF
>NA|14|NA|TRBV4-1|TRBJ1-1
TGCGCCAGCAGCCAAGATGGCCGTCGCACTGAAGCTTTCTTT
CASSQDGRRTEAFF
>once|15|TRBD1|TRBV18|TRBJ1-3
TGTGCCAGCTCCCCGACAGGGGGCACTGGAAACACCATATATTTT
CASSPTGGTGNTIYF
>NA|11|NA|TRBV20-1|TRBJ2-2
TGCAGTGCTGAGGGGGCCGGGGAGCTGTTTTTT
CSAEGAGELFF
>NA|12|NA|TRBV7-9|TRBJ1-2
TGTGCCAGCAGCTCGGCCCACTATGGCTACACCTTC
CASSSAHYGYTF
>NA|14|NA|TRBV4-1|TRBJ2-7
TGCGCCAGCAGCCAAGAAATTGGTCCTTACGAGCAGTACTTC
CASSQEIGPYEQYF
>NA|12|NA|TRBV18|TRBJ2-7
TGTGCCAGCTCACCAAGGGGTTACGAGCAGTACTTC
CASSPRGYEQYF
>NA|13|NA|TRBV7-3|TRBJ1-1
TGTGCCAGCAGCTTAAGCGGCGAGACTGAAGCTTTCTTT
CASSLSGETEAFF
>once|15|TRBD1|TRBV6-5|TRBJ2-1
TGTGCCAGCAGCCCCGACAGGGGAAGATGGAATGAGCAGTTCTTC
CASSPDRGRWNEQFF
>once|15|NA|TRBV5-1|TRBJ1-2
TGCGCCAGCAGCGCATCCGGGACACCCGACTATGGCTACACCTTC
CASSASGTPDYGYTF
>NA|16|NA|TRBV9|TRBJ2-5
TGTGCCAGCAGCATCTCTTCCAGGGGGGCCCAAGAGACCCAGTACTTC
CASSISSRGAQETQYF
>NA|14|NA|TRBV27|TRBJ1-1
TGTGCCAGCAGTTTATCCCACCAGAACACTGAAGCTTTCTTT
CASSLSHQNTEAFF
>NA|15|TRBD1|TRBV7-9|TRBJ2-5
TGTGCCAGCAGCAACCGACAGGGGGCCCAAGAGACCCAGTACTTC
CASSNRQGAQETQYF
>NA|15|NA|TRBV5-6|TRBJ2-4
TGTGCCAGCAGCGACATCCGGGCAGCCAAAAACATTCAGTACTTC
CASSDIRAAKNIQYF
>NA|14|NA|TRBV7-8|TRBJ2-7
TGTGCCAGCAGCTTACCCCAGGTCTCCTACGAGCAGTACTTC
CASSLPQVSYEQYF
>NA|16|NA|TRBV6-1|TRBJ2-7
TGTGCCAGCAGTGAAAACCCCCAGGCAAGCTCCTACGAGCAGTACTTC
CASSENPQASSYEQYF
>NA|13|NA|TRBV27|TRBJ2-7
TGTGCCAGCAGTTCCGGCAGGGGCTACGAGCAGTACTTC
CASSSGRGYEQYF
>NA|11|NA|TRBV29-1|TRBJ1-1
TGCAGCGCCCCAGTGACCACTGAAGCTTTCTTT
CSAPVTTEAFF
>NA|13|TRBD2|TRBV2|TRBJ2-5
TGTGCCAGCAAAGGGACTAGCAGAGAGACCCAGTACTTC
CASKGTSRETQYF